The subject of this entry is one T cell receptor (beta chain). The sample belongs to a study of blood T cell repertoires in COVID-19. The protocol was immunoSEQ multiplex PCR, while the TCRdb copy is restricted to in-frame clones and leaves out a portion. The data contain around 140,000 clones, around 81% of them seen just once; the ten biggest clones take up 1.5% to 2%. Trimming removed 1 base from V and 9 bases from J; junction bases left unmatched: 11. Germline V lookup: CDR1 SGHTA, CDR2 FQGTGA. There are 16 residues in the CDR3. The source is a human donor in a cohort sampled during active COVID-19. The chain employs TRBV7-3 and TRBJ2-4; 8 bases map to TRBD1. The sample was peripheral blood. This CDR3 is CASSLNSGQGAGIQYF. DNA for the CDR3: TGTGCCAGCAGCTTAAACAGCGGTCAGGGGGCAGGCATTCAGTACTTC.